The 29 T cell receptor beta chains reported below all come from one sample, sequenced in a study of tumor-infiltrating lymphocytes in primary liver carcinoma. cDNA specific to TCR beta was made from 500 to 650 ng of total RNA, with a constant-region primer employed for priming. For TCR beta, libraries were produced by three nested multiplex PCR rounds using slightly modified ARM-PCR. Investigators reported that the first two PCR rounds, at 10 cycles each, used TRBV1-TRBV30 forward primers with a C-beta reverse primer. TCRdb reanalysed the multiplex PCR reads using MiXCR and keeps one entry per CDR3 protein. The repertoire consists of approximately 330,000 distinct CDR3 sequences, with approximately 64% occurring once and the leading ten covering 5% to 6.5%. Blood RNA originated from unsorted whole blood, with germline DNA additionally extracted. The specimen sequenced was peripheral blood. These receptors all come from a middle-aged man with primary liver carcinoma and hepatitis B virus infection.

This clonotype came up many times. The rearrangement joins TRBV10-3 to TRBJ2-3, with D perhaps TRBD2 (5 bases). CDR3 length: 15 residues. The germline V gene encodes CDR1 ENHRY and CDR2 SYGVKD. The V gene lost 5 bases and the J gene lost 2 bases, with 14 bases spanning the gap. Written as DNA, the CDR3 is TGTGCCATCAGTCGTTCCGGGGATCACACAGATACGCAGTATTTT. The encoded protein is CAISRSGDHTDTQYF.

A word on this clonotype: It may be a read error: a sequence one base away is much more abundant. The chain employs TRBV6-2 or TRBV6-3 and TRBJ2-1; D gene uncertain. The CDR3 covers 11 residues. Germline CDR1 reads MNHEY; CDR2 reads SVGEGT. For the CDR3, the DNA is TGTACCAGCAGTTTTAGCTATGAGCAGTTCTTC. This gives the protein CTSSFSYEQFF.

The chain recombines TRBV7-9 with TRBJ2-7, with D perhaps being TRBD1 or TRBD2 (5 bases each). The ends were cut back, 4 bases at V and 4 bases at J, with 17 bases in the middle. This CDR3 is built from 15 residues. Germline loops: CDR1 SEHNR, CDR2 FQNEAQ (reference sequence). This CDR3 is CASSSPGRDTYEQYF. DNA for the CDR3: TGTGCCAGCAGCTCCCCGGGACGGGATACATACGAGCAGTACTTC.

This clonotype showed up just once. The genes are TRBV4-1 and TRBJ2-5; D is possibly TRBD1 (5 bases). This CDR3 is 14 amino acids long. Trimming removed 4 bases from V and 9 bases from J, with 18 bases in between. Germline CDR1 is MGHRA and CDR2 is YSYEKL. This CDR3 is CASSPSGCGEAQYF. CDR3 nucleotide sequence: TGCGCCAGCAGCCCTTCAGGGTGCGGTGAGGCCCAGTACTTC.

This clonotype was counted at least ten times. This chain uses TRBV4-1 with TRBJ2-7; 11 positions agree with TRBD1. The CDR3 has 14 residues. V lost 4 bases to trimming and J lost 7 bases; unmatched junction nucleotides: 6. The germline CDR1 and CDR2 sequences are MGHRA and YSYEKL. CDR3 nucleotide sequence: TGCGCCAGCAGCCCTGGACAGGGGGCGAATGAGCAGTACTTC. As protein: CASSPGQGANEQYF.

On this clonotype: A much larger clone lies a single base off, so this may be a read error. The chain recombines TRBV6-2 or TRBV6-3 with TRBJ2-1; D tentatively reads TRBD1 or TRBD2 (5 bases each). Germline CDR1 is MNHEY and CDR2 is SVGEGT. The V and J ends lost 1 base and 9 bases respectively, with 10 bases between them. This CDR3 is 13 amino acids long. CDR3 sequence: CASSYWDVIEQFF. CDR3 sequence (DNA): TGTGCCAGCAGTTACTGGGACGTCATTGAGCAGTTCTTC.

This clonotype was observed a few times. A much larger clone sits a single nucleotide away, making a read error possible. This chain uses TRBV6-5 with TRBJ2-7, with TRBD1 matching over 7 bases. The germline gives CDR1 MNHEY, CDR2 SVGAGI. This CDR3 is 15 amino acids long. The V and J ends lost 6 bases and 2 bases, in that order; junction bases with no gene match: 10. Here the CDR3 DNA reads TGTGCCAGCAGAAGATTAAGACAGGGAACCTACGAGCAGTACTTC. It encodes CASRRLRQGTYEQYF.

A note on this clonotype: Compared with germline, one end of the junction differs, possibly owing to a read error. The chain recombines TRBV11-2 with TRBJ2-1; 7 bases are a match to TRBD2. This CDR3 is 13 amino acids long. Per the germline V gene, CDR1 is SGHAT and CDR2 is FQNNGV. In DNA, the CDR3 is TGCGCCAGCAGCAAAAGCGGGGACAATGAGCAGTTCTTC. It yields the protein CASSKSGDNEQFF. Full variable domain (rest looked up from reference TRBV11-2 and TRBJ2-1): EAGVAQSPRYKIIEKRQSVAFWCNPISGHATLYWYQQILGQGPKLLIQFQNNGVVDDSQLPKDRFSAERLKGVDSTLKIQPAKLEDSAVYLCASSKSGDNEQFFGPGTRLTVL.

A note on this clonotype: It may be a read error: a sequence one base away is much more abundant. CDR3 amino acids: CASSLEGVTFF. In DNA, the CDR3 is TGTGCCAGCAGTTTAGAGGGGGTAACTTTCTTT. The J gene is TRBJ1-1, the V gene TRBV12-3 or TRBV12-4; D is possibly TRBD1 (6 bases). This CDR3 is 11 amino acids long. V was shortened by 1 base and J by 12 bases, with 9 bases between the two germline ends.

This clonotype showed up just once. The chain employs TRBV5-4 and TRBJ2-2; TRBD2 matches at 7 bases. Germline trimming cut 3 bases from V and 4 bases from J; bases unmatched to any gene: 15. The length of the CDR3 is 18 residues. Germline values: CDR1 SGHNT, CDR2 YYREEE (reference sequence). The CDR3 region has the DNA TGTGCCAGCAGCTCCCCCCGTACTAGCGTGAGGGCCACCGGGGAGCTGTTTTTT. It encodes CASSSPRTSVRATGELFF. Complete variable domain (other parts from reference TRBV5-4 and TRBJ2-2): ETGVTQSPTHLIKTRGQQVTLRCSSQSGHNTVSWYQQALGQGPQFIFQYYREEENGRGNFPPRFSGLQFPNYSSELNVNALELDDSALYLCASSSPRTSVRATGELFFGEGSRLTVL.

The chain is built from TRBV6-1 and TRBJ2-4; a weak D match, TRBD1 (6 bases). V was pared by 0 bases and J by 9 bases, with 15 bases between. The CDR3 consists of 15 residues. Germline CDR1 and CDR2: MNHNS and SASEGT. CDR3: CASSEAGTWGGIQYF. The CDR3 DNA follows: TGTGCCAGCAGTGAAGCGGGGACATGGGGCGGCATTCAGTACTTC.

To note about this clonotype: This may come from a read error, since a much larger clone is one base off. This chain joins TRBV4-1 and TRBJ2-7; D ambiguous. The CDR3 sequence is 14 residues long. CDR1 is MGHRA, CDR2 YSYEKL, per germline. V lost 0 bases and J lost 3, with 9 bases in between. For the CDR3, the DNA is TGCGCCAGCAGCCAAGAAAACAGCAACTACGAGCAGTACTTC. Encoded protein: CASSQENSNYEQYF.

This clonotype was observed many times. This sequence joins TRBV6-5 and TRBJ2-3; 10 bases agree with TRBD1. V dropped 2 bases and J dropped 5; count of bases not matched to a gene: 4. The CDR3 sequence is 15 residues long. CDR1 and CDR2 from the germline V gene are MNHEY and SVGAGI. Here the CDR3 reads CASSYGTGEGDTQYF. In nucleotides, the CDR3 is TGTGCCAGCAGTTACGGGACAGGGGAGGGAGATACGCAGTATTTT.

About this clonotype itself: Given a much more abundant clone one base away, this may be a read error. The V and J genes are TRBV4-3 and TRBJ2-1; TRBD2 aligns across 7 bases. CDR3 length equals 16 residues. Germline assignment: CDR1 LGHNA and CDR2 YSLEER. This CDR3 reads CPSSQDHLAVHNEQFF. CDR3 coding DNA: TGCCCCAGCAGCCAAGATCACCTAGCGGTCCACAATGAGCAGTTCTTC.

The table lists this clonotype with a few counts. The V call is TRBV6-5, the J call TRBJ1-6; perhaps TRBD1 as D (6 bases). V gave up 6 bases and J gave up 8 bases, with 17 bases separating them. Germline values: CDR1 MNHEY, CDR2 SVGAGI. CDR3 length: 15 residues. The CDR3 sequence is CASSRQQGGDSPLHF. CDR3 DNA sequence: TGTGCCAGCAGCCGACAACAGGGAGGAGATTCACCCCTCCACTTT.

Concerning this clonotype: This could be a read error, since a much larger clone is one nucleotide away. The V gene is TRBV12-5, the J gene TRBJ2-5; either TRBD1 or TRBD2 may supply D (5 bases each). The V gene lost 1 base and the J gene lost 0 bases, with 9 bases spanning the gap. The CDR3 runs to 15 residues. Germline V gene lookup returns CDR1 LGHNT and CDR2 FRNRAP. CDR3 amino acids: CASGLGEGYQETQYF. The CDR3 nucleotides are TGTGCTAGTGGTTTGGGAGAGGGGTACCAAGAGACCCAGTACTTC.

The chain joins TRBV6-2 or TRBV6-3 to TRBJ2-2; 9 nucleotides align to TRBD2. The CDR3 is made up of 17 amino acids. Germline-derived CDR1 and CDR2 are MNHEY and SVGEGT. Trimming removed 6 bases from V and 5 bases from J; junction bases left unmatched: 13. The CDR3 reads CASSTGTSIVGTGELFF. The CDR3 bases are TGTGCCAGCAGCACCGGGACTAGCATCGTTGGTACCGGGGAGCTGTTTTTT.

The rearrangement links TRBV11-1 to TRBJ1-1; D is perhaps TRBD1 (6 bases). Germline V gene sequence: CDR1 SGHAT, CDR2 FQDESV (reference sequence). This CDR3 has 15 amino acids. The germline V and J ends were trimmed by 7 bases and 7 bases, with 22 bases remaining between them. CDR3 bases: TGTGCCAGCAACTCGATTTACAGGGTGCTCGGTGAAGCTTTCTTT. Amino acid sequence: CASNSIYRVLGEAFF.

The V gene is TRBV29-1, the J gene TRBJ1-1; TRBD1 is a possible D gene (6 bases). Per the germline V gene, CDR1 is SQVTM and CDR2 is ANQGSEA. The CDR3 has 15 amino acids. The CDR3 region has the DNA TGCAACGTGGGACGTGGGCAGGGGAGTGGGCTTGAAGCTTTCTTT. Its translation is CNVGRGQGSGLEAFF.

This clonotype was seen only a few times. The gene calls are TRBV11-1 and TRBJ2-7; 7 nucleotides agree with TRBD1. This CDR3 region has 13 residues. Trimming at V came to 3 bases and at J to 9 bases, leaving 8 bases not matched to a gene. Germline CDR1 and CDR2: SGHAT and FQDESV (reference sequence). The CDR3 DNA sequence: TGTGCCAGCAGCTTTAACAGGGGACACATGCAGTACTTC. Encoded protein: CASSFNRGHMQYF.

In the case of this clonotype: One junction end does not reproduce the germline sequence, and a read error may be involved. This chain connects TRBV12-3 or TRBV12-4 to TRBJ2-3; D call uncertain. CDR3 length: 14 residues. CDR3 loop: CPSSFVSVADTQYF. CDR3 DNA sequence: TGTCCCAGCAGTTTTGTCTCAGTAGCAGATACGCAGTATTTT.

With regard to this clonotype: An end of the junction does not agree with germline; a read error may underlie this. This chain uses TRBV11-2 with TRBJ2-1, with D unclear. Germline CDR1 SGHAT, CDR2 FQNNGV. The CDR3 runs to 11 residues. CDR3 amino acids: CASSLLREKFF. DNA of the CDR3: TGCGCCAGCAGCTTATTACGTGAGAAGTTCTTC.

Of note for this clonotype: The junction departs from the called germline gene at one end, perhaps through a read error. The rearrangement joins TRBV6-2 or TRBV6-3 to TRBJ2-1; the match to TRBD2 covers 10 bases. This CDR3 spans 17 amino acids. Per the germline V gene, CDR1 is MNHEY and CDR2 is SVGEGT. The DNA for the CDR3 is TGTGCCAGCAGTTACCCCCCTGGACTAGCGGTTGCGAATGACCAGTTCTTC. Translation gives CASSYPPGLAVANDQFF.

As regards this clonotype: A much more abundant neighbour one base away suggests this may be a read error. V and J are TRBV5-6 and TRBJ2-5, with D uncertain. In germline, CDR1 is SGHDT, CDR2 YYEEEE. The CDR3 runs 14 residues. CDR3 residues: CASGLGAFQETQYF. CDR3 in DNA: TGTGCCAGCGGCTTGGGTGCGTTCCAAGAGACCCAGTACTTC.

The chain links TRBV29-1 to TRBJ2-3, with D hard to call. The CDR3 is 12 amino acids. Germline-derived CDR1 and CDR2 are SQVTM and ANQGSEA. Trimming took off 6 bases at V and 1 base at J, with 8 bases between the two ends. For the CDR3, the DNA is TGCAGCGTAGACGACGGCACAGATACGCAGTATTTT. This codes for CSVDDGTDTQYF.

About this clonotype: A read error may explain this, as a much larger clone is one base away. The chain joins TRBV4-3 to TRBJ2-1; 13 bases line up with TRBD2. The germline V gene encodes CDR1 LGHNA and CDR2 YSLEER. This CDR3 has 18 residues. The CDR3 sequence is CVSSQDRTSGRGNNEQFF. The DNA for the CDR3 is TGCGTCAGCAGCCAAGATAGGACTAGCGGGAGAGGGAACAATGAGCAGTTCTTC.

In regard to this clonotype: A much larger clone is a single base away; this may be a read error. This chain links TRBV6-6 with TRBJ2-1, with D maybe TRBD2 (6 bases). The V and J ends lost 7 bases and 6 bases respectively, with 13 bases between them. The germline gives CDR1 MNHNY, CDR2 SVGAGI (reference sequence). The CDR3 contains 13 residues. CDR3 loop: CASNGGTVNEQFF. Written as DNA, the CDR3 is TGTGCCAGCAACGGAGGGACCGTCAATGAGCAGTTCTTC.

The genes are TRBV5-5 and TRBJ1-2; D not certain. Per the germline V gene, CDR1 is SGHKS and CDR2 is YYEKEE (reference sequence). Trimming took off 4 bases at V and 3 bases at J, with 10 bases between the two ends. CDR3 length equals 13 residues. CDR3 sequence (DNA): TGTGCCAGCAGCCTACAGACGGACTATGGCTACACCTTC. Amino acids: CASSLQTDYGYTF.

Note on this clonotype: Its ends do not fully match the called genes, so a read error is possible. The chain is built from TRBV7-9 and TRBJ2-1, with D hard to call. The CDR3 covers 12 residues. Germline V gene sequence: CDR1 SEHNR, CDR2 FQNEAQ (reference sequence). CDR3: CVSSSLNREQFF. The CDR3 DNA reads TGTGTCAGCAGCTCACTAAACCGTGAGCAGTTCTTC. The full variable domain, rest sourced from reference TRBV7-9 and TRBJ2-1, is DTGVSQNPRHKITKRGQNVTFRCDPISEHNRLYWYRQTLGQGPEFLTYFQNEAQLEKSRLLSDRFSAERPKGSFSTLEIQRTEQGDSAMYLCVSSSLNREQFFGPGTRLTVL.